The rows below give T cell receptor beta chains drawn from one sample of a study of PD-L1 blockade in urothelial cancer. TCRdb's table, derived via immunoSEQ multiplex PCR, lists solely in-frame clones and lacks some. The table has about 86,000 clones, more than 70% seen once. The specimen was PBMCs, collected around atezolizumab (anti-PD-L1) treatment. The source is a man in his sixties with urothelial cancer. Each CDR3 is given with its conserved first and last residue.

CDR3 protein: CASSPISGGISYNEQFF
V gene: TRBV18

CDR3 protein: CASSREQGALIHEKLFF
V gene: TRBV18

CDR3 protein: CASRIGLAGYYEQYF
V gene: TRBV5-1

CDR3 protein: CASSNGGEKLFF
V gene: TRBV6-5

CDR3 protein: CASTHGLAGGAPFF
V gene: TRBV7-8

CDR3 protein: CASSAGWAQGAGELFF
V gene: TRBV9

CDR3 protein: CASSDIPGTTYEQYF
V gene: TRBV19

CDR3 protein: CASSELAAFF
V gene: TRBV6-1

CDR3 protein: CASSPADRVKNF
V gene: TRBV18

CDR3 protein: CASSRMWAIENYGYTF
V gene: TRBV7-9

CDR3 protein: CASSPHVGGWDLAYEQYF
V gene: TRBV9

CDR3 protein: CASSLFGVNTEAFF
V gene: TRBV10-2

CDR3 protein: CSAGQVGYTF
V gene: TRBV20-1

CDR3 protein: CASSPWGTGSSVEGYTF
V gene: TRBV19

CDR3 protein: CASSWDTGLPNYGYTF
V gene: TRBV5-1

CDR3 protein: CASRYDTGVATEAFF
V gene: TRBV5-1

CDR3 protein: CASRGAGDTQYF
V gene: TRBV19

CDR3 protein: CASSRQVGLAGNNEQFF
V gene: TRBV27

CDR3 protein: CASSETHGQRGVGLAKNIQYF
V gene: TRBV6-1

CDR3 protein: CASSGLPGQGKETQYF
V gene: TRBV19

CDR3 protein: CASSRMGLAGGPDTGELFF
V gene: TRBV4-1

CDR3 protein: CASSPRGREPADTQYF
V gene: TRBV9

CDR3 protein: CASSRTRRETQYF
V gene: TRBV13

CDR3 protein: CASSDEPPSRGKLFF
V gene: TRBV25-1

CDR3 protein: CASSSLTGLAGGATGELFF
V gene: TRBV5-1

CDR3 protein: CASSLLAGEGREQYF
V gene: TRBV28

CDR3 protein: CASSATSVQTGELFF
V gene: TRBV2

CDR3 protein: CASSPEGHSYEQYF
V gene: TRBV5-1

CDR3 protein: CASSLAGTSYEQYF
V gene: TRBV5-1

CDR3 protein: CASSESIRNYGYTF
V gene: TRBV2

CDR3 protein: CASSPPGQNTDTQYF
V gene: TRBV7-2

CDR3 protein: CASRGTGSGNSEQYF
V gene: TRBV28

CDR3 protein: CATSRRRSWDTQYF
V gene: TRBV15

CDR3 protein: CASRSPTSGSYEQYF
V gene: TRBV28

CDR3 protein: CASRFGTGGWYEQYF
V gene: TRBV5-4

CDR3 protein: CASSLGQGSEKLFF
V gene: TRBV5-1

CDR3 protein: CASSLGQVMNTEAFF
V gene: TRBV7-2

CDR3 protein: CAGSKVRGGDEQFF
V gene: TRBV30

CDR3 protein: CASSTGTSVSEQFF
V gene: TRBV30

CDR3 protein: CASSIGLNRAGRAQYF
V gene: TRBV19

CDR3 protein: CASSTDSYTGELFF
V gene: TRBV19

CDR3 protein: CASSDGTGTSEAFF
V gene: TRBV6-4

CDR3 protein: CASSLSLGASYEQYF
V gene: TRBV5-5

CDR3 protein: CSVEDARYGYTF
V gene: TRBV29-1

CDR3 protein: CAWSGAEANYGYTF
V gene: TRBV30

CDR3 protein: CATSLGGYTGELFF
V gene: TRBV5-1

CDR3 protein: CASSKIPGLAGVTGELFF
V gene: TRBV7-8

CDR3 protein: CASSSRVYSPGLASYEQYF
V gene: TRBV5-8

CDR3 protein: CASMGGRSNEQFF
V gene: TRBV28

CDR3 protein: CAAGQGVVNQPQHF
V gene: TRBV10-3

CDR3 protein: CASNPVEGQPQHF
V gene: TRBV19

CDR3 protein: CASKPSRTVLSYGYTF
V gene: TRBV28

CDR3 protein: CAWSPGTYEQYF
V gene: TRBV30

CDR3 protein: CASSLVLSSYEQYF
V gene: TRBV5-8

CDR3 protein: CASSQGRGPLYEQYF
V gene: TRBV14

CDR3 protein: CASSRVLSGRNTDTQYF
V gene: TRBV4-1

CDR3 protein: CASAGGLNYGYTF
V gene: TRBV27

CDR3 protein: CASSLTSGEQETQYF
V gene: TRBV19